Following are 15 T cell receptor beta chains from one sample sequenced in a study of blood T cell repertoires in COVID-19. Clones were sequenced by immunoSEQ multiplex PCR, and TCRdb holds only the in-frame ones, with some missing. The repertoire holds approximately 150,000 clones, with approximately 82% as singletons. Sequenced material: peripheral blood. The receptors were gathered from a human donor in a cohort sampled during active COVID-19.

CDR3 loop: CASSLNGDTEAFF. The DNA for the CDR3 is TGCGCCAGCAGCTTGAACGGGGACACTGAAGCTTTCTTT. The V gene is TRBV5-1, the J gene TRBJ1-1; no reliable D call. The CDR3 totals 13 residues. Trimming shortened V by 1 base and J by 3 bases, and 7 bases separated the two germline ends. CDR1 and CDR2 from the germline V gene are SGHRS and YFSETQ.

Written as DNA, the CDR3 is TGCGCCAGCACCCCTAGCGGGAGGAGCGCCGGGGAGCTGTTTTTT. Protein: CASTPSGRSAGELFF. The chain recombines TRBV5-1 with TRBJ2-2; 11 bases are a match to TRBD2. Germline loops: CDR1 SGHRS, CDR2 YFSETQ. This CDR3 is 15 amino acids long. Losses at the gene ends were 6 bases for V and 6 bases for J; bases not matched to a gene: 7.

The genes are TRBV7-2 and TRBJ1-6; 11 bases fit TRBD1. There are 14 residues in the CDR3. V shed 7 bases and J 9 bases; nucleotides not matched to a gene: 5. The germline V gene encodes CDR1 SGHTA and CDR2 FQGNSA. CDR3 sequence reads: CASKTGQGASPLHF. In DNA form, the CDR3 reads TGTGCCAGCAAGACCGGACAGGGGGCTTCACCCCTCCACTTT.

This chain links TRBV3-1 (or the pseudogene TRBV3-2) with TRBJ2-3; no definite D call. This CDR3 contains 11 residues. Germline V gene lookup returns CDR1 LGHDT and CDR2 YNNKEL (reference sequence). Deletions cut 6 bases from V and 2 bases from J, with 3 bases between. Here the CDR3 DNA reads TGTGCCAGCAGAGCCACAGATACGCAGTATTTT. Encoded protein: CASRATDTQYF.

This clone was observed many times. The chain combines TRBV5-4 with TRBJ2-7, with 8 bases aligning to TRBD2. V gave up 3 bases and J gave up 3 bases; unmatched junction bases: 8. This CDR3 region has 15 residues. Germline loops: CDR1 SGHNT, CDR2 YYREEE (reference sequence). This CDR3 is CASSSPGLGDYEQYF. The CDR3, as DNA: TGTGCCAGCAGCTCACCGGGACTAGGGGACTACGAGCAGTACTTC.

This chain links TRBV7-2 with TRBJ2-2; 10 bases fit TRBD2. The CDR3 consists of 17 residues. CDR1 is SGHTA and CDR2 is FQGNSA in the germline V gene. The junction had 10 bases not matched to a gene; V was cut back by 5 bases and J by 4 bases. CDR3 in amino acids: CASSRVGAGGPTGELFF. The CDR3 DNA reads as TGTGCCAGCAGCCGGGTGGGAGCGGGAGGGCCCACCGGGGAGCTGTTTTTT.

This clone was counted at least ten times. The rearrangement joins TRBV9 to TRBJ2-1; D is possibly TRBD2 (6 bases). Germline V gene lookup returns CDR1 SGDLS and CDR2 YYNGEE. Trimming took 7 bases from V and 3 from J, leaving 17 bases between them. CDR3 length equals 15 residues. The CDR3 nucleotides are TGTGCCAGCTCCAATTCGGGAGCGGGCTACAATGAGCAGTTCTTC. As protein: CASSNSGAGYNEQFF.

The V gene is TRBV18, the J gene TRBJ2-7; no clear D gene. Per the germline V gene, CDR1 is KGHSH and CDR2 is LQKENI. The CDR3 is 13 residues long. Trimming cost V 3 bases and J 5 bases, with 11 bases left between them. This CDR3 is CASSPLTLDEQYF. The CDR3 region has the DNA TGTGCCAGCTCACCTTTGACATTGGACGAGCAGTACTTC.

V usage is TRBV5-4 and J usage is TRBJ2-3, with a weak D call TRBD2 (6 bases). The CDR3 sequence is 17 residues long. Germline assignment: CDR1 SGHNT and CDR2 YYREEE (reference sequence). Trimming took 4 bases from V and 8 from J, leaving 26 bases between them. The DNA of the CDR3 is TGTGCCAGCAGCCGACCCGCCAACCGGTCCCCCGGGGGTACGCAGTATTTT. Translating it yields CASSRPANRSPGGTQYF.

This chain joins TRBV5-8 and TRBJ1-1; D gene ambiguous. The CDR3 loop spans 15 amino acids. Germline V gene sequence: CDR1 SGHTS, CDR2 YDEGEE. V was trimmed by 1 base and J by 1 base, leaving 11 bases between them. CDR3 DNA sequence: TGTGCCAGCAGCTTGTGGAGGGCTCCGAACACTGAAGCTTTCTTT. Protein: CASSLWRAPNTEAFF.

The rearrangement uses TRBV14 and TRBJ2-7; TRBD2 agrees at 8 bases. Germline CDR1 SGHDN, CDR2 FVKESK. This CDR3 spans 13 amino acids. V lost 1 base and J lost 6; bases outside the gene matches: 2. For the CDR3, the DNA is TGTGCCAGCAGCCAAGTTCTAGCGGGCGAGCAGTACTTC. Its translation: CASSQVLAGEQYF.

This rearrangement joins TRBV27 to TRBJ2-5; 8 bases fit TRBD2. The CDR3 contains 14 residues. CDR1 is MNHEY and CDR2 is SMNVEV in the germline V gene (reference sequence). V was pared by 6 bases and J by 1 base, with 4 bases of the junction left unmatched. CDR3 DNA: TGTGCCAGCAGGCTCGGGAGGGCCCAAGAGACCCAGTACTTC. Translating gives CASRLGRAQETQYF.

The chain employs TRBV28 and TRBJ1-2, with a tentative D call TRBD1 (6 bases). The CDR3 has 15 residues. Germline CDR1 and CDR2: MDHEN and SYDVKM. V lost 1 base to trimming and J lost 3 bases, with 12 bases between them. CDR3 residues: CASSLFLGADYGYTF. CDR3 coding DNA: TGTGCCAGCAGTTTATTTCTGGGGGCGGACTATGGCTACACCTTC.

The chain carries TRBV6-5 and TRBJ2-7; the match to TRBD1 covers 7 bases. Trimming took 5 bases from V and 2 from J; bases not matched to a gene: 9. The CDR3 covers 15 residues. The germline CDR1 and CDR2 sequences are MNHEY and SVGAGI. The CDR3 nucleotides are TGTGCCAGCAGTAAGCCCGGGCAGGGGGCCTACGAGCAGTACTTC. Residues: CASSKPGQGAYEQYF.

This clone was observed a handful of times. The chain joins TRBV11-2 to TRBJ1-6; no clear D. Germline V CDR1 and CDR2: SGHAT, FQNNGV. The CDR3 length is 14 residues. V gave up 6 bases and J gave up 9 bases, with 15 bases separating them. DNA of the CDR3: TGTGCCAGCAGATTGGATACCGGGATTTCACCCCTCCACTTT. Translating gives CASRLDTGISPLHF.